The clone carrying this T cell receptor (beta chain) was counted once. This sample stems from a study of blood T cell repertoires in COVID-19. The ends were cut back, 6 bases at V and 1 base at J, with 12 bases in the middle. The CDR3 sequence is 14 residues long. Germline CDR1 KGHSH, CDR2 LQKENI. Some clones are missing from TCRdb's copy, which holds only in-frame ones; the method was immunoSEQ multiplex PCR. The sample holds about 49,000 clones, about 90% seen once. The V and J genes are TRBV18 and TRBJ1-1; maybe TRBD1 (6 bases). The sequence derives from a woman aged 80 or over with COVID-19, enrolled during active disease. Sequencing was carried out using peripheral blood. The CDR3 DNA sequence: TGTGCCAGCTCCCTGGGACACCCGAACACTGAAGCTTTCTTT. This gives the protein CASSLGHPNTEAFF.